What follows is one T cell receptor beta chain and its context. Its specificity is not known. V shed 5 bases and J shed 7 bases, with 15 bases lying between them. Germline lookup yields CDR1 MRHNA and CDR2 SNTAGT. There are 15 residues in the CDR3. Profiling relied on immunoSEQ multiplex PCR, and the TCRdb table lists in-frame clones only, not all of them. The sample has some 130,000 clones, around nine tenths seen once. The data originate from a study of graft-versus-host responses after intestinal transplantation. Study in general: Transplantation in recipients was multivisceral, liver-intestinal, or isolated intestinal. Anti-thymocyte globulin induction preceded two to four years of tacrolimus and steroid maintenance in all recipients.

Study-level points and caveats: Graft-versus-host to host-versus-graft clonal ratios in allografts were high in patients with graft-donor T cell macrochimerism.

The sequence came from a human donor who received an intestinal transplant. The input for sequencing was unstimulated CD4+ T cells sorted from spleen or lymph node cells, taken before intestinal transplant. The V gene is TRBV6-4, the J gene TRBJ1-6; D is perhaps TRBD1 (6 bases). The CDR3, as DNA: TGTGCCAGCAGTTCCACACAGGGTCTGAATTCACCCCTCCACTTT. This translates into CASSSTQGLNSPLHF.